One and the same sample provided the 18 T cell receptor beta chains below, sequenced in a study of OX40 agonist ivuxolimab in advanced cancers. The data were produced by immunoSEQ multiplex PCR, yet TCRdb's version contains in-frame clones alone and is incomplete. The sample holds some 110,000 clones; 93% are singletons and the top ten take roughly 0.15%. The sequences come from CD4+ or CD8+ T cells sorted from blood, collected in a trial of the OX40 agonist ivuxolimab. The receptors were sampled from an adult with an advanced solid tumor such as melanoma, head and neck, liver or kidney cancer.

The gene calls are TRBV15 and TRBJ2-1; D is possibly TRBD2 (5 bases). The V and J ends lost 0 bases and 6 bases respectively, with 15 bases between them. This CDR3 region has 16 residues. Germline lookup yields CDR1 LNHNV and CDR2 YYDKDF (reference sequence). The CDR3 bases are TGTGCCACCAGCAGAGATCTGAGCGGTTCGTTCAATGAGCAGTTCTTC. It yields the protein CATSRDLSGSFNEQFF.

The rearrangement links TRBV5-1 to TRBJ2-5; 8 nucleotides match TRBD2. After removal of 4 bases from V and 7 bases from J, the junction contained 9 bases not matched to a gene. The CDR3 spans 14 residues. Per the germline V gene, CDR1 is SGHRS and CDR2 is YFSETQ. The CDR3 sequence: CASSPSGGLGTQYF. As DNA, the CDR3 is TGCGCCAGCAGCCCCTCGGGAGGGCTTGGGACCCAGTACTTC.

The chain employs TRBV6-5 and TRBJ2-7, with D unresolved. CDR3 length: 14 amino acids. V lost 2 bases and J 1 base, leaving 9 bases between the germline ends. Germline CDR1 reads MNHEY; CDR2 reads SVGAGI. DNA of the CDR3: TGTGCCAGCAGTTACGCCAGTGCATCCTACGAGCAGTACTTC. Translation gives CASSYASASYEQYF.

The V and J genes are TRBV7-6 and TRBJ1-1; tentatively, D is TRBD1 (6 bases). V lost 5 bases and J 1 base, leaving 14 bases between the germline ends. CDR3 size: 15 residues. Per the germline V gene, CDR1 is SGHVS and CDR2 is FNYEAQ. The CDR3 sequence is CASSKQGTKNTEAFF. The DNA of the CDR3 is TGTGCCAGCAGCAAACAGGGCACCAAGAACACTGAAGCTTTCTTT.

V and J are TRBV7-8 and TRBJ1-2; 8 bases map to TRBD1. The CDR3 extends over 16 amino acids. The ends lost 0 bases at V and 7 bases at J; junction bases unmatched: 10. From germline, CDR1 is SGHVS and CDR2 FQNEAQ. CDR3 sequence: CASSLARGTGPSGYTF. The DNA of the CDR3 is TGTGCCAGCAGCTTAGCGAGAGGGACAGGTCCCTCTGGCTACACCTTC.

The chain combines TRBV6-6 with TRBJ2-5; the D gene is possibly TRBD2 (5 bases). This CDR3 contains 13 residues. The V gene's germline CDR1 is MNHNY and CDR2 SVGAGI (reference sequence). Deletions cut 4 bases from V and 4 bases from J, with 10 bases between. CDR3 sequence: CASSWGDRETQYF. Here the CDR3 DNA reads TGTGCCAGCAGTTGGGGAGACCGAGAGACCCAGTACTTC.

This clone has only one observation. The chain has TRBV29-1 and TRBJ2-7; TRBD1 aligns across 7 bases. CDR1 is SQVTM and CDR2 is ANQGSEA in the germline V gene. Trimming at V came to 6 bases and at J to 2 bases, leaving 1 base not matched to a gene. The CDR3 sequence is 11 residues long. The DNA for the CDR3 is TGCAGCGTGGGACAGACCTACGAGCAGTACTTC. Its translation is CSVGQTYEQYF.

The CDR3, as DNA: TGTGCCAGTAGGTTTAGCGGGAGTGGTGAGCAGTTCTTC. Its protein product is CASRFSGSGEQFF. The rearrangement joins TRBV19 to TRBJ2-1; 9 positions match TRBD2. CDR1 is LNHDA and CDR2 is SQIVND in the germline V gene (reference sequence). The CDR3 extends over 13 amino acids. V shed 6 bases, J shed 9 bases, and the junction held 6 bases outside the gene matches.

The genes are TRBV5-1 and TRBJ2-3; 8 bases line up with TRBD2. The CDR3 runs to 14 residues. Germline CDR1 and CDR2: SGHRS and YFSETQ. V shed 4 bases, J shed 2 bases, and the junction held 3 bases outside the gene matches. The CDR3 here is CASSISGATDTQYF. CDR3 nucleotide sequence: TGCGCCAGCAGCATTAGCGGGGCCACAGATACGCAGTATTTT.

This sequence joins TRBV18 and TRBJ2-7; TRBD2 agrees at 14 bases. J was trimmed by 7 bases and V by 4 bases; bases with no gene match: 9. The CDR3 is 16 amino acids. CDR1 is KGHSH, CDR2 LQKENI, per germline. The DNA of the CDR3 is TGTGCCAGCTCACAGGGACTAGCGGGAGCTACGTTGGAGCAGTACTTC. Translated, it gives CASSQGLAGATLEQYF.

V and J are TRBV11-2 and TRBJ2-3; 13 nucleotides match TRBD2. J gave up 2 bases and V 6 bases, and 11 bases lay outside the gene matches. There are 18 residues in the CDR3. Germline CDR1 SGHAT, CDR2 FQNNGV. Written as DNA, the CDR3 is TGTGCCAGCAGTCAATTCGCCGGGACTAGCGGGACCACAGATACGCAGTATTTT. Protein: CASSQFAGTSGTTDTQYF.

J is TRBJ2-7 and V is TRBV19; TRBD2 is a possible D gene (6 bases). Germline CDR1 is LNHDA and CDR2 is SQIVND (reference sequence). This CDR3 contains 15 residues. V was shortened by 5 bases and J by 4 bases, with 18 bases between the two germline ends. CDR3 DNA: TGTGCCAGTAGTCCCTCGGCCCAGGCGGGGTACGAGCAGTACTTC. It translates to CASSPSAQAGYEQYF.

The chain joins TRBV28 to TRBJ2-7, with a tentative D call TRBD2 (5 bases). Germline V CDR1 and CDR2: MDHEN, SYDVKM. Trimming shortened V by 1 base and J by 3 bases, and 7 bases separated the two germline ends. The length of the CDR3 is 13 residues. CDR3 DNA sequence: TGTGCCAGCAGTTTATTGGGAGTCTACGAGCAGTACTTC. It specifies CASSLLGVYEQYF.

V usage is TRBV6-5 and J usage is TRBJ2-7; TRBD1 might be the D (5 bases). This CDR3 has 14 amino acids. The ends were cut back, 6 bases at V and 0 bases at J, with 12 bases in the middle. Per germline, CDR1 MNHEY and CDR2 SVGAGI. The CDR3 reads CASRHDRSSYEQYF. CDR3 DNA sequence: TGTGCCAGCAGACACGACAGAAGCTCCTACGAGCAGTACTTC.

The chain combines TRBV4-3 with TRBJ2-1; possibly TRBD2 for D (7 bases). V dropped 3 bases and J dropped 4 bases, with 16 bases sitting between them. From germline, CDR1 is LGHNA and CDR2 YSLEER. The CDR3 is 16 amino acids. CDR3 protein: CASSHQGGEGYNEQFF. DNA of the CDR3: TGCGCCAGCAGCCATCAAGGGGGGGAGGGGTACAATGAGCAGTTCTTC.

The J gene is TRBJ2-7, the V gene TRBV15, with 9 bases aligning to TRBD2. J gave up 0 bases and V 2 bases, and 8 bases lay outside the gene matches. This CDR3 spans 17 amino acids. The germline gives CDR1 LNHNV, CDR2 YYDKDF (reference sequence). This chain's CDR3 is CATSRIGPSGDSYEQYF. CDR3 in DNA: TGTGCCACCAGCAGAATTGGACCTAGCGGGGACTCCTACGAGCAGTACTTC.

The rearrangement uses TRBV5-8 and TRBJ2-3; 10 nucleotides match TRBD1. Trimming cost V 0 bases and J 4 bases; bases outside gene matches: 8. There are 17 residues in the CDR3. The germline gives CDR1 SGHTS, CDR2 YDEGEE. The DNA for the CDR3 is TGTGCCAGCAGCTTGGCCGGGGACAGGGGATTGGCAGATACGCAGTATTTT. It translates to CASSLAGDRGLADTQYF.

The rearrangement links TRBV5-6 to TRBJ1-6; 10 bases line up with TRBD1. There are 15 residues in the CDR3. The germline CDR1 and CDR2 sequences are SGHDT and YYEEEE. The V segment lost 4 bases and the J segment 6 bases; nucleotides outside the gene matches: 4. This chain's CDR3 is CASSRRTGGNSPLHF. DNA for the CDR3: TGTGCCAGCAGCCGAAGGACAGGGGGTAATTCACCCCTCCACTTT.